The source of this TCR beta chain is a study of T cell repertoires in cytomegalovirus infection. Study as a whole: In the study, CMV epitopes included recently identified HLA-C-restricted and well-studied HLA-B-restricted ones. A matching HLA type, together with CMV infection, was signaled by public TCR beta signatures.

Between the trimmed V and J ends, which lost 7 bases and 5 bases, there was a span of 15 bases. The CDR3 runs 13 residues. Per the germline V gene, CDR1 is MDHEN and CDR2 is SYDVKM. Study findings and constraints: HLA-C-restricted, CMV-specific TCR beta clonotypes were dominant ex vivo.

This clonotype was seen a handful of times. Its antigen is unidentified. TCRdb reprocessed the reads with MiXCR, giving one entry per CDR3 protein. The sample contains 200,000 to 250,000 distinct CDR3 sequences, 35% to 40% of which appear only once. The V gene is TRBV28, the J gene TRBJ2-7; D gene uncertain. This TCR derives from a human donor in good health (CMV status not recorded). Some clones in this sample may be carry-over from other donors' samples. The material was CD8+ T cells from cultured PBMCs, obtained from culture after CMV antigen stimulation. The DNA of the CDR3 is TGTGCCAGCACTCCCGAACAGTTCGACGAGCAGTACTTC. Protein product: CASTPEQFDEQYF.